Given below is one T cell receptor beta chain in context. These data originate in a study of blood T cell repertoires in COVID-19. Study background: Material from acute and convalescent COVID-19 was sourced from the United States, Italy and Spain. Sources were T cells, B-cell-depleted T cells, or PBMCs; the material itself was cDNA or gDNA.

The CDR3 has 14 amino acids. Germline loops: CDR1 MDHEN, CDR2 SYDVKM. The V end was cut by 2 bases, the J end by 0 bases, with 6 bases between. Original processing notes: Estimates of nucleated cell counts were drawn from the amplification of reference gene primers. Profiled with immunoSEQ multiplex PCR; TCRdb holds only in-frame clones, not every one. V and J calls and clone size are copied from that table; D and trimming were computed from the DNA. The sample comprises 30,000 to 40,000 clones, more than 65% of which are singletons, and approximately 23% rests with the top ten. This clonotype originated in a man between 65 and 85 years old with acute or convalescent COVID-19. The sequenced sample was peripheral blood. This sequence joins TRBV28 and TRBJ2-3; no clear D gene. The CDR3 loop is CASSLIGSTDTQYF. CDR3 sequence (DNA): TGTGCCAGCAGTTTAATCGGGAGCACAGATACGCAGTATTTT.